One and the same sample provided the 8 T cell receptor beta chains below, sequenced in a study of blood T cell repertoires in COVID-19. Only in-frame clones appear in the TCRdb table, and some are missing; sequencing was by immunoSEQ multiplex PCR. Of about 310,000 clones in the sample, 70% to 90% are singletons; the top ten hold roughly 2.3%. The sample comprised PBMCs or T cells enriched from blood (not recorded which). These receptors were collected from a man aged 30 to 39 who had recovered from COVID-19.

This chain links TRBV3-1 (or the pseudogene TRBV3-2) with TRBJ1-4; the D gene is possibly TRBD1 (6 bases). The CDR3 spans 18 residues. V lost 4 bases, J lost 0 bases, and 18 bases lay in between. CDR1 and CDR2 (germline): LGHDT, YNNKEL (reference sequence). DNA for the CDR3: TGTGCCAGCAGCCCGCGGACAGTAAGACATGCAACTAATGAAAAACTGTTTTTT. It translates to CASSPRTVRHATNEKLFF.

The chain carries TRBV6-5 and TRBJ1-2; 9 bases line up with TRBD1. Germline values: CDR1 MNHEY, CDR2 SVGAGI. CDR3 length: 14 residues. Trimming cost V 5 bases and J 7 bases; bases outside gene matches: 8. CDR3 region: CASSRGDRAVGYTF. CDR3 nucleotide sequence: TGTGCCAGCAGTCGGGGGGACAGGGCGGTTGGCTACACCTTC.

The gene calls are TRBV9 and TRBJ1-2, with TRBD1 identical over 7 bases. V gave up 3 bases and J gave up 3 bases; unmatched junction bases: 2. CDR1 SGDLS and CDR2 YYNGEE come from the germline V gene. There are 13 residues in the CDR3. The DNA for the CDR3 is TGTGCCAGCAGCGAACAGGGGCACTATGGCTACACCTTC. This encodes CASSEQGHYGYTF.

This chain joins TRBV2 and TRBJ1-1; the D gene is possibly TRBD1 (5 bases). V lost 2 bases and J lost 1, with 17 bases in between. CDR3 length: 17 residues. Germline-derived CDR1 and CDR2 are SNHLY and FYNNEI. Here the CDR3 DNA reads TGTGCCAGCAGTGAATCTAGGACAATCCCCCCGAACACTGAAGCTTTCTTT. Protein: CASSESRTIPPNTEAFF.

V is TRBV6-5 and J is TRBJ2-1; 8 bases match TRBD1. Germline lookup yields CDR1 MNHEY and CDR2 SVGAGI. This CDR3 is 13 amino acids long. With V trimmed by 6 bases and J by 13 bases, 11 bases remained unmatched. CDR3 sequence reads: CASRPLQGTGQFF. CDR3 sequence (DNA): TGTGCCAGCAGACCTTTACAAGGGACAGGCCAGTTCTTC.

The V gene is TRBV25-1, the J gene TRBJ1-4, with D possibly TRBD1 on 6 matching bases. This CDR3 is built from 14 residues. V lost 4 bases, J lost 8 bases, and 14 bases lay in between. Per germline, CDR1 MGHDK and CDR2 SYGVNS. CDR3 sequence: CASSAYREGEKLFF. The CDR3 coding sequence is TGTGCCAGCAGTGCATACAGGGAGGGGGAAAAACTGTTTTTT.

This chain links TRBV7-9 with TRBJ2-2; D remains ambiguous. This CDR3 spans 15 amino acids. The V end was cut by 2 bases, the J end by 6 bases, with 13 bases between. CDR1 SEHNR and CDR2 FQNEAQ come from the germline V gene (reference sequence). CDR3 coding DNA: TGTGCCAGCAGCTTATTTACTCTAGAATCCGGGGAGCTGTTTTTT. Its protein is CASSLFTLESGELFF.

The rearrangement links TRBV12-5 to TRBJ1-1, with a possible D match to TRBD1 (5 bases). V was trimmed by 9 bases and J by 5 bases, leaving 16 bases between them. CDR1 is LGHNT, CDR2 FRNRAP, per germline. The CDR3 consists of 13 residues. The CDR3 region has the DNA TGTGCTAGCCGTCCTAGTGGGGGGACTGAAGCTTTCTTT. It yields the protein CASRPSGGTEAFF. The full variable domain, its missing parts supplied by reference TRBV12-5 and TRBJ1-1, is DARVTQTPRHKVTEMGQEVTMRCQPILGHNTVFWYRQTMMQGLELLAYFRNRAPLDDSGMPKDRFSAEMPDATLATLKIQPSEPRDSAVYFCASRPSGGTEAFFGQGTRLTVV.